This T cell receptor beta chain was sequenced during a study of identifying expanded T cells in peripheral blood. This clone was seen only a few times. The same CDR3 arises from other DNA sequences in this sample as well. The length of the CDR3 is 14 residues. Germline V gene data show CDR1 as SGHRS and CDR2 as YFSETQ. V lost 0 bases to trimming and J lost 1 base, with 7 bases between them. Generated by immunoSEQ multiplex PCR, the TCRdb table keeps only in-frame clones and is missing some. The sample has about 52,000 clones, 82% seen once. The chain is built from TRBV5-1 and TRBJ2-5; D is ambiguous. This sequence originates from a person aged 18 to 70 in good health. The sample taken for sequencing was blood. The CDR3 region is CASSLAGSQETQYF. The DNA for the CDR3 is TGCGCCAGCAGCTTGGCCGGGTCCCAAGAGACCCAGTACTTC. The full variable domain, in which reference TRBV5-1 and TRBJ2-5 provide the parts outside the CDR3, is KAGVTQTPRYLIKTRGQQVTLSCSPISGHRSVSWYQQTPGQGLQFLFEYFSETQRNKGNFPGRFSGRQFSNSRSEMNVSTLELGDSALYLCASSLAGSQETQYFGPGTRLLVL.